The clone carrying this T cell receptor (beta chain) occurred many times. Authors' processing steps: Estimation of nucleated cell counts was performed using reference gene primer amplification. TCRdb's table, derived via immunoSEQ multiplex PCR, lists solely in-frame clones and lacks some. For V, J and clone size, that table is used; D and trimming come from the DNA. This table has 110,000 to 150,000 clones, about 86% appearing once. The sample belongs to a study of blood T cell repertoires in COVID-19. The overall study: T cells, B-cell-depleted T cells, or PBMCs supplied cDNA or gDNA.

Germline V gene data show CDR1 as SQVTM and CDR2 as ANQGSEA. V was pared by 6 bases and J by 1 base, with 2 bases of the junction left unmatched. This CDR3 region has 12 residues. The sequenced sample consisted of peripheral blood. The chain carries TRBV29-1 and TRBJ1-1, with TRBD1 matching over 7 bases. The TCR was taken from an older woman with acute or convalescent COVID-19. The CDR3 loop is CSVSGGNTEAFF. Written as DNA, the CDR3 is TGCAGCGTCTCAGGGGGGAACACTGAAGCTTTCTTT.